One sample yielded the 8 T cell receptor beta chains listed below, sequenced in a study of blood T cell repertoires in COVID-19. Profiling relied on immunoSEQ multiplex PCR, and the TCRdb table lists in-frame clones only, not all of them. The repertoire holds around 190,000 clones, with approximately 86% as singletons. Sequenced input: peripheral blood. All receptors derive from a man younger than 45 with acute or convalescent COVID-19.

The chain carries TRBV28 and TRBJ1-2, with 10 bases identical to TRBD1. Per the germline V gene, CDR1 is MDHEN and CDR2 is SYDVKM. The V segment lost 5 bases and the J segment 9 bases; nucleotides outside the gene matches: 12. This CDR3 is built from 15 residues. The CDR3 nucleotides read TGTGCCAGCAGTACACCCTCCGGACAGGGGGTAAGCTACACCTTC. Translating gives CASSTPSGQGVSYTF.

The chain links TRBV5-1 to TRBJ2-5; the match to TRBD2 covers 7 bases. CDR3 length: 14 residues. With V trimmed by 3 bases and J by 5 bases, 7 bases remained unmatched. Looked up from germline, CDR1 is SGHRS and CDR2 is YFSETQ. The CDR3 reads CASSWEGLGETQYF. As DNA, the CDR3 is TGCGCCAGCAGCTGGGAGGGTTTGGGTGAGACCCAGTACTTC. The full variable domain, completed using reference TRBV5-1 and TRBJ2-5, is KAGVTQTPRYLIKTRGQQVTLSCSPISGHRSVSWYQQTPGQGLQFLFEYFSETQRNKGNFPGRFSGRQFSNSRSEMNVSTLELGDSALYLCASSWEGLGETQYFGPGTRLLVL.

The V and J genes are TRBV4-1 and TRBJ1-1, with no clear D. This CDR3 is built from 13 residues. The V gene's germline CDR1 is MGHRA and CDR2 YSYEKL. Between the trimmed V and J ends, which lost 1 base and 4 bases, there was a span of 7 bases. CDR3 loop: CASSQAPLTEAFF. CDR3 DNA: TGCGCCAGCAGCCAAGCGCCACTCACTGAAGCTTTCTTT.

The CDR3 sequence is CASSLIRKPYGYTF. CDR3 bases: TGTGCCAGCAGTTTAATTAGAAAGCCCTATGGCTACACCTTC. The V and J genes are TRBV28 and TRBJ1-2; D uncertain. With 2 bases removed from V and 4 bases from J, the gap between germline ends came to 11 bases. CDR3 length: 14 amino acids. The V gene's germline CDR1 is MDHEN and CDR2 SYDVKM.

This clone has just one count. The gene calls are TRBV7-9 and TRBJ1-4; possibly TRBD1 for D (6 bases). This CDR3 has 11 residues. Germline CDR1 reads SEHNR; CDR2 reads FQNEAQ (reference sequence). Trimming pared 5 bases from V and 13 bases from J, leaving 11 bases between. The CDR3 sequence is CASSLDSRLFF. CDR3 nucleotide sequence: TGTGCCAGCAGCCTGGACAGTCGACTGTTTTTT. Drawing the rest from reference TRBV7-9 and TRBJ1-4, the complete variable domain is DTGVSQNPRHKITKRGQNVTFRCDPISEHNRLYWYRQTLGQGPEFLTYFQNEAQLEKSRLLSDRFSAERPKGSFSTLEIQRTEQGDSAMYLCASSLDSRLFFGSGTQLSVL.

This clone was observed once. V gene TRBV5-1 combines with J gene TRBJ1-1, with D maybe TRBD1 (5 bases). Trimming removed 1 base at V and 8 bases at J, with 18 bases between. The CDR3 runs 15 residues. CDR1 is SGHRS and CDR2 is YFSETQ in the germline V gene. The CDR3, as DNA: TGCGCCAGCAGCTTGCCAAGACATCCGTCAGGGGAAGCTTTCTTT. This gives the protein CASSLPRHPSGEAFF.

The chain couples TRBV7-6 to TRBJ1-6; a weak D match, TRBD1 (5 bases). Trimming took 4 bases from V and 6 from J, leaving 16 bases between them. The CDR3 is 16 residues long. Germline V lookup: CDR1 SGHVS, CDR2 FNYEAQ. The CDR3 bases are TGTGCCAGCAGCTCTACCGTTGTGGGGGGTAATTCACCCCTCCACTTT. Translating it yields CASSSTVVGGNSPLHF.

The genes are TRBV10-3 and TRBJ1-1; perhaps TRBD1 as D (6 bases). The CDR3 length is 16 residues. Germline V CDR1 and CDR2: ENHRY, SYGVKD. The germline V and J ends were trimmed by 4 bases and 6 bases, with 21 bases remaining between them. CDR3 DNA: TGTGCCATCAGTGGGGCAGGGGCCACGACCCAGCCTGAAGCTTTCTTT. It specifies CAISGAGATTQPEAFF.